The 3 T cell receptor beta chains presented below share a single source sample, sequenced in a study of neurological immune-mediated disorders. TCRdb called the 5' RACE reads again in MiXCR, with one record for every CDR3 protein. Of roughly 74,000 distinct CDR3 sequences in the sample, around 5.2% were seen once. The sequenced material came from PBMCs. The receptors come from a man between 18 and 35 years old with multiple sclerosis.

The sample holds many counts of this clonotype. This chain links TRBV2 with TRBJ2-3; 11 nucleotides match TRBD2. The CDR3 covers 14 residues. CDR1 is SNHLY and CDR2 is FYNNEI in the germline V gene. The V segment lost 4 bases and the J segment 14 bases; nucleotides outside the gene matches: 11. This CDR3 is CASSGASGGTSPYF. The CDR3 coding sequence is TGTGCCAGCAGTGGGGCTAGCGGGGGGACCTCTCCGTATTTT.

A few counts support this clonotype. J is TRBJ2-1 and V is TRBV2, with D perhaps TRBD1 or TRBD2 (5 bases each). Trimming stripped 6 bases from V and 5 bases from J, with 14 bases between. The V gene's germline CDR1 is SNHLY and CDR2 FYNNEI. This CDR3 contains 14 residues. The CDR3 sequence: CASSPLGPNNEQFF. CDR3 sequence (DNA): TGTGCCAGCAGCCCGCTGGGACCTAACAATGAGCAGTTCTTC.

This clonotype has at least ten counts. This chain uses TRBV20-1 with TRBJ2-3, with 8 nucleotides matching TRBD1. CDR3 length equals 13 residues. Germline loops: CDR1 DFQATT, CDR2 SNEGSKA (reference sequence). The junction had 3 bases not matched to a gene; V was cut back by 2 bases and J by 5 bases. CDR3 sequence reads: CSARQTGVDTQYF. Written as DNA, the CDR3 is TGCAGTGCTAGACAGACAGGGGTAGATACGCAGTATTTT.